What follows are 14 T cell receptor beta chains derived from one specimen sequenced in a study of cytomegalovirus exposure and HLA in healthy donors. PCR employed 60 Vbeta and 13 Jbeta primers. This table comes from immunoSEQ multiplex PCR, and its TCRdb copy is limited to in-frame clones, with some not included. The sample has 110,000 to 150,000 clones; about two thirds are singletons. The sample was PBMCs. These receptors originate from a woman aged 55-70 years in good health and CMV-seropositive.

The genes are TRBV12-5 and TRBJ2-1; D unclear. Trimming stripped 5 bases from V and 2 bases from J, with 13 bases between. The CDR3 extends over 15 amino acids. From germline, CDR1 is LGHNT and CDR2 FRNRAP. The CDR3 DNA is TGTGCTAGTGGTCCCCCGGTCATACCCTACAATGAGCAGTTCTTC. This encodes CASGPPVIPYNEQFF.

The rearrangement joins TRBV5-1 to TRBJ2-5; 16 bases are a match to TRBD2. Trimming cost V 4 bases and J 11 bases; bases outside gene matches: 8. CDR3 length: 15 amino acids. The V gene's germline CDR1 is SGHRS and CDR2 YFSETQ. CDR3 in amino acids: CASSLEGLAGGKQYF. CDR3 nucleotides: TGCGCCAGCAGCCTGGAGGGACTAGCGGGAGGGAAGCAGTACTTC.

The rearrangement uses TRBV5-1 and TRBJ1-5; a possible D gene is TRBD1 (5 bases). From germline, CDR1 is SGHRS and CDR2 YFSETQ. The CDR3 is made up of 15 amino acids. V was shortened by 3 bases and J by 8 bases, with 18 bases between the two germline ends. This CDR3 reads CASSSGTQRGEPQHF. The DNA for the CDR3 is TGCGCCAGCAGCTCCGGGACCCAACGCGGGGAGCCCCAGCATTTT.

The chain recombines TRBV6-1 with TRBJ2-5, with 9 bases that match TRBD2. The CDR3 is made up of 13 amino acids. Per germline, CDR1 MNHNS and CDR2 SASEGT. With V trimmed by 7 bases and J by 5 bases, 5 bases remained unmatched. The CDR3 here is CASKAGGRETQYF. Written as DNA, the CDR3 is TGTGCCAGCAAGGCGGGAGGGCGTGAGACCCAGTACTTC.

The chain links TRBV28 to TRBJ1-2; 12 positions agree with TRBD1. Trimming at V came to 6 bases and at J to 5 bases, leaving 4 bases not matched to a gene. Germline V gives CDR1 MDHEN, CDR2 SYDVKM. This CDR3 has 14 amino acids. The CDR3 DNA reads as TGTGCCAGCAGACCGGGACAGGGGGCGTATGGCTACACCTTC. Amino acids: CASRPGQGAYGYTF.

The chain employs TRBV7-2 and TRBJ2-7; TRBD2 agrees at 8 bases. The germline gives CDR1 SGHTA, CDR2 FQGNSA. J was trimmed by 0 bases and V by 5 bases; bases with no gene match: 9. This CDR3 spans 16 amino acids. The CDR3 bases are TGTGCCAGCAGCCCATGGAGCGGGAGTCGCTCCTACGAGCAGTACTTC. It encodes CASSPWSGSRSYEQYF. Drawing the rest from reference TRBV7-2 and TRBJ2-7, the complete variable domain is GAGVSQSPSNKVTEKGKDVELRCDPISGHTALYWYRQSLGQGLEFLIYFQGNSAPDKSGLPSDRFSAERTGGSVSTLTIQRTQQEDSAVYLCASSPWSGSRSYEQYFGPGTRLTVT.

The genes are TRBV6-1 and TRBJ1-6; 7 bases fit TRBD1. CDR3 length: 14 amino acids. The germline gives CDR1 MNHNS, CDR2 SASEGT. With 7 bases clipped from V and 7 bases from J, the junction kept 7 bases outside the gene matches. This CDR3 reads CASTPGQKNSPLHF. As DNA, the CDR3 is TGTGCCAGCACGCCGGGACAGAAAAATTCACCCCTCCACTTT.

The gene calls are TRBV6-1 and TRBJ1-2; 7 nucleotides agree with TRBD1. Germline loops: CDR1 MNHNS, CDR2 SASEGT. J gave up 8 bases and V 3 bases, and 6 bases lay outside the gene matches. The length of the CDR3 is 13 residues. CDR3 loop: CASSENHRGGYTF. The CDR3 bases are TGTGCCAGCAGTGAGAATCACAGGGGAGGCTACACCTTC.

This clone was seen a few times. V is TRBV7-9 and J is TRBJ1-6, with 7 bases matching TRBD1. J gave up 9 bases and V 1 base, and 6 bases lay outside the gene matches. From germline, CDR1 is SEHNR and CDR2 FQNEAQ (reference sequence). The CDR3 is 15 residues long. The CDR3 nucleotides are TGTGCCAGCAGCTTAGGTGCTACAGGGGCTTCACCCCTCCACTTT. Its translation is CASSLGATGASPLHF.

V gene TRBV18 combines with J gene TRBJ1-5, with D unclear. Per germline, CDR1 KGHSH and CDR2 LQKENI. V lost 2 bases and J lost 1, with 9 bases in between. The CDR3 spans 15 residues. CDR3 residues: CASSPVVESNQPQHF. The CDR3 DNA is TGTGCCAGCTCACCAGTAGTCGAGAGCAATCAGCCCCAGCATTTT. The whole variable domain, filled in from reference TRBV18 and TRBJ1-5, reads NAGVMQNPRHLVRRRGQEARLRCSPMKGHSHVYWYRQLPEEGLKFMVYLQKENIIDESGMPKERFSAEFPKEGPSILRIQQVVRGDSAAYFCASSPVVESNQPQHFGDGTRLSIL.

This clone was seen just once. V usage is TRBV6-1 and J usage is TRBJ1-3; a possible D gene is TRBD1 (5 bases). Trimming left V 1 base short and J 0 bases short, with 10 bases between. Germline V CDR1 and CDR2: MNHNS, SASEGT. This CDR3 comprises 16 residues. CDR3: CASSEVLQVSGNTIYF. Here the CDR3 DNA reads TGTGCCAGCAGTGAAGTTCTACAGGTCTCTGGAAACACCATATATTTT.

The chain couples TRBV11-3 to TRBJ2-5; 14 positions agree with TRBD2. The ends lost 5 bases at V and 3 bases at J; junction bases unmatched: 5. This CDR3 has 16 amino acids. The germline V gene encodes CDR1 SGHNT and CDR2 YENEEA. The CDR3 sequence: CASSPGTSGREETQYF. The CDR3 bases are TGTGCCAGCAGCCCGGGGACTAGCGGGAGAGAAGAGACCCAGTACTTC.

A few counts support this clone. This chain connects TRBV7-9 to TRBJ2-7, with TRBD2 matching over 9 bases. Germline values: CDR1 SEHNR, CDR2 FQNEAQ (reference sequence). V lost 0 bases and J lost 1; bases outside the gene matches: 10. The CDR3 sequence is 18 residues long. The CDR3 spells CASSLAGAGGAHSYEQYF. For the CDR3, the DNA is TGTGCCAGCAGCTTAGCAGGAGCGGGAGGAGCCCATTCCTACGAGCAGTACTTC.

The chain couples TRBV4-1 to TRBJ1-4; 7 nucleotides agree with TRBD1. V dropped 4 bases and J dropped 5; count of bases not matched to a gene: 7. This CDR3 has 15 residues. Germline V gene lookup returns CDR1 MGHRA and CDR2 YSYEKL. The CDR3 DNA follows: TGCGCCAGCAGCCCGGAGGCAGGGGGAAATGAAAAACTGTTTTTT. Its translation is CASSPEAGGNEKLFF.